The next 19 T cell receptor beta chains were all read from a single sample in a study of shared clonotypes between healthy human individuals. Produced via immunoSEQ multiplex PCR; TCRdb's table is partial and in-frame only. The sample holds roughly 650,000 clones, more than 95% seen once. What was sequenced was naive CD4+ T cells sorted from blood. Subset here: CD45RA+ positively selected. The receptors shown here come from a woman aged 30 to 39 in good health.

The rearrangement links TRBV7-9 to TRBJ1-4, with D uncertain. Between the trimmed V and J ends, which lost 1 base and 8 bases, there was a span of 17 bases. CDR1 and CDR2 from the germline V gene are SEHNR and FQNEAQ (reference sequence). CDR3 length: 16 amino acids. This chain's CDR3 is CASSLGTGLWEEKLFF. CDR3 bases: TGTGCCAGCAGCTTAGGGACCGGGCTCTGGGAGGAAAAACTGTTTTTT. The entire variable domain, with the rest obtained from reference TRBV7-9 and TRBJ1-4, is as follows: DTGVSQNPRHKITKRGQNVTFRCDPISEHNRLYWYRQTLGQGPEFLTYFQNEAQLEKSRLLSDRFSAERPKGSFSTLEIQRTEQGDSAMYLCASSLGTGLWEEKLFFGSGTQLSVL.

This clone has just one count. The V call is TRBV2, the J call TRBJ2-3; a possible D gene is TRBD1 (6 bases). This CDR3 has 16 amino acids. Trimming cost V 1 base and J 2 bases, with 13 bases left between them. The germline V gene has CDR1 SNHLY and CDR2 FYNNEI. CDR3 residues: CASSEGVTGTTDTQYF. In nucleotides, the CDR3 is TGTGCCAGCAGTGAAGGAGTAACAGGGACCACAGATACGCAGTATTTT.

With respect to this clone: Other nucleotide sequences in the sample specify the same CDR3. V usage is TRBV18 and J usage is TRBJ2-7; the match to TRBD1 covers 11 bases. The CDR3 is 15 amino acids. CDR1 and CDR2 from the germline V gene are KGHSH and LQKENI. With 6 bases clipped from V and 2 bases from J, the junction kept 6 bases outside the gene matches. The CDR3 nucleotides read TGTGCCAGCTCGCTCCCGGGACAGGGGGCCTACGAGCAGTACTTC. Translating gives CASSLPGQGAYEQYF.

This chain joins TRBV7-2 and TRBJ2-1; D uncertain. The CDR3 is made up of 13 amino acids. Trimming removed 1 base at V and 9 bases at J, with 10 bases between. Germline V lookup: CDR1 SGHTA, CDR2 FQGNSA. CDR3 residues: CASSLGPESEQFF. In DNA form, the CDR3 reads TGTGCCAGCAGCTTAGGTCCAGAGTCTGAGCAGTTCTTC.

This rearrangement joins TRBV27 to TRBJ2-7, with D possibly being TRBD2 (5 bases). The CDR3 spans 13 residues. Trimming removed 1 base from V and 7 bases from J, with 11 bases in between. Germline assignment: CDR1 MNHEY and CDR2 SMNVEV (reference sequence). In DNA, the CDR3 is TGTGCCAGCAGTTTATATGGTCCGGGGGAGCAGTACTTC. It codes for CASSLYGPGEQYF.

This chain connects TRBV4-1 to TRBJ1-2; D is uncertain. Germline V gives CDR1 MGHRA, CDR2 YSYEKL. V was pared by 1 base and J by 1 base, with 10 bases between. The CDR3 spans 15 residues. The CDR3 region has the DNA TGCGCCAGCAGCCAAGGACCCTTTATTAACTATGGCTACACCTTC. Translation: CASSQGPFINYGYTF.

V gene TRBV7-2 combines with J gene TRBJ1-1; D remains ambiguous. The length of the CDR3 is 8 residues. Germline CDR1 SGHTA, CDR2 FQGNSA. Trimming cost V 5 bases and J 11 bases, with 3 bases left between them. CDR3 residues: CASSNAFF. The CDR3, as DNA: TGTGCCAGCAGCAACGCTTTCTTT.

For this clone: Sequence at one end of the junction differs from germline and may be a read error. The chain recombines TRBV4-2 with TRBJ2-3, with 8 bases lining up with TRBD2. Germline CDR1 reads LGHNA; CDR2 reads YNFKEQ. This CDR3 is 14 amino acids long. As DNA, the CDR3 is TGTGCCACCCAGGCGGGGGGAGTTACAGAAACGCAGTATTTT. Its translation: CATQAGGVTETQYF.

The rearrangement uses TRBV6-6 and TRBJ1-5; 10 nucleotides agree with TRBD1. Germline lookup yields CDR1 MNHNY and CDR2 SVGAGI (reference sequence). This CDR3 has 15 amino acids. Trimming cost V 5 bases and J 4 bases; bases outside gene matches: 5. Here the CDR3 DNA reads TGTGCCAGCAGTGACAGGGGGCTGGGAAATCAGCCCCAGCATTTT. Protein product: CASSDRGLGNQPQHF.

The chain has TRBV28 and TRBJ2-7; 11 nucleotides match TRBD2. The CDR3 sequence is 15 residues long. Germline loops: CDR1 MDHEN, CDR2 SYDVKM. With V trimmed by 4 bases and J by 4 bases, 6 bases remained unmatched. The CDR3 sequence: CASSYPGLADYEQYF. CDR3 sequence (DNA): TGTGCCAGCAGTTATCCGGGACTAGCGGATTACGAGCAGTACTTC.

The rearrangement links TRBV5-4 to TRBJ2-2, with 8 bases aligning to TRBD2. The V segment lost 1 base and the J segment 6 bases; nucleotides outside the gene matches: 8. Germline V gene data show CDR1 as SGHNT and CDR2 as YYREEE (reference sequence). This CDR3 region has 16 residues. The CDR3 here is CASSLWASGGAGELFF. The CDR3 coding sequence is TGTGCCAGCAGCTTGTGGGCGTCCGGGGGGGCCGGGGAGCTGTTTTTT.

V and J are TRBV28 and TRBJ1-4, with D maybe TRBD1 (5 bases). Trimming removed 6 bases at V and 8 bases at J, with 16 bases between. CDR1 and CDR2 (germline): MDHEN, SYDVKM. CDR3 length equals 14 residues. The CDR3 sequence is CASSKGPGWEKLFF. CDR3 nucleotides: TGTGCCAGCAGCAAGGGGCCGGGATGGGAAAAACTGTTTTTT.

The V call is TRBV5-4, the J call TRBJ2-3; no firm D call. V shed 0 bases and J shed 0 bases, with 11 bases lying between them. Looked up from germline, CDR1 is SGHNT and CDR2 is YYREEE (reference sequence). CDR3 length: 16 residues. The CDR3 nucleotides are TGTGCCAGCAGCTTGGCCCTGGCGCGGAGCACAGATACGCAGTATTTT. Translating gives CASSLALARSTDTQYF.

CDR3 residues: CASRPMTSGSYEQYF. The CDR3 DNA reads as TGTGCCAGCAGACCCATGACTAGCGGGAGTTACGAGCAGTACTTC. The chain couples TRBV5-5 to TRBJ2-7; 12 bases match TRBD2. V lost 5 bases and J lost 4; bases outside the gene matches: 7. This CDR3 has 15 residues. Germline V gene lookup returns CDR1 SGHKS and CDR2 YYEKEE (reference sequence).

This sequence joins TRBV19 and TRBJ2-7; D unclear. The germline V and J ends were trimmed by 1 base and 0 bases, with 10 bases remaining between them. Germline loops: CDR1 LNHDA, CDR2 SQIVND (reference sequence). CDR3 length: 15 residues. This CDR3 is CASSIGRRSSYEQYF. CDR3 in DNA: TGTGCCAGTAGTATAGGGCGGCGAAGCTCCTACGAGCAGTACTTC.

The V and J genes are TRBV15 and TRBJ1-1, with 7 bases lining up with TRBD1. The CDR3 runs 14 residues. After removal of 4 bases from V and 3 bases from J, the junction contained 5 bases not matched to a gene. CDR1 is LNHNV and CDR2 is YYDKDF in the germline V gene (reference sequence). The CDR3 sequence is CATSKQGLYTEAFF. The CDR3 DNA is TGTGCCACCAGCAAACAGGGGTTGTACACTGAAGCTTTCTTT. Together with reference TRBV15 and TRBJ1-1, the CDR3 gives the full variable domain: DAMVIQNPRYQVTQFGKPVTLSCSQTLNHNVMYWYQQKSSQAPKLLFHYYDKDFNNEADTPDNFQSRRPNTSFCFLDIRSPGLGDTAMYLCATSKQGLYTEAFFGQGTRLTVV.

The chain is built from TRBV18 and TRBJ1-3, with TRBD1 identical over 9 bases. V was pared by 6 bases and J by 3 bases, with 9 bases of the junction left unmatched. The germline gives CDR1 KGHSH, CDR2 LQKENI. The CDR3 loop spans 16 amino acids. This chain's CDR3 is CASSTLGQGVGNTIYF. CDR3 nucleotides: TGTGCCAGCTCGACGTTGGGACAGGGTGTTGGAAACACCATATATTTT.

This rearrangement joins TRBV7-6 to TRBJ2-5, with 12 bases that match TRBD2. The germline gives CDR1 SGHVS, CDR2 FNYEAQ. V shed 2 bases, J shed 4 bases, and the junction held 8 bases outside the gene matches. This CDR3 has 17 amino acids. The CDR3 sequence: CASSLYASGRALETQYF. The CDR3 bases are TGTGCCAGCAGCTTATACGCTAGCGGGAGGGCCTTAGAGACCCAGTACTTC.

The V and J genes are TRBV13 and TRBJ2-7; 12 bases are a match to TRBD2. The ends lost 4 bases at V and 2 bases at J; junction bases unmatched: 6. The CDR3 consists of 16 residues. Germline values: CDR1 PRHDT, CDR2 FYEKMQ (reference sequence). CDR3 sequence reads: CASSWGTSGRAYEQYF. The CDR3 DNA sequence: TGTGCCAGCAGCTGGGGGACTAGCGGGCGAGCCTACGAGCAGTACTTC.